Listed below are T cell receptor beta chains from one sample, sequenced in a study of post-analysis software for immune sequencing data. TCRdb processed the PCR reads anew with MiXCR; each CDR3 protein has one entry. This sample has about 460,000 distinct CDR3 sequences; under 55% occur once, and the top ten carry about 12%. Sequencing was performed on blood. Receptor source: a girl aged 5-17 years with multiple sclerosis. Each CDR3 is given with its conserved first and last residue.

cdr3_length: 15; v_call: TRBV4-1; j_call: TRBJ1-2; cdr3_aa: CASSQAAVPYYGYTF
cdr3_length: 13; v_call: TRBV12-3/TRBV12-4; j_call: TRBJ2-4; cdr3_aa: CASSPDGTGEQYF
cdr3_length: 17; v_call: TRBV28; j_call: -; cdr3_aa: CASSTGTSGPSTYEQYF
cdr3_length: 15; v_call: TRBV20-1; j_call: TRBJ2-1; cdr3_aa: CSARDSAGWGYEQFF
cdr3_length: 15; v_call: TRBV28; j_call: TRBJ2-7; cdr3_aa: CASSLTGTGVDEQYF
cdr3_length: 14; v_call: TRBV7-2; j_call: TRBJ2-7; cdr3_aa: CASSPPYGFYEQYF
cdr3_length: 14; v_call: TRBV10-3; j_call: TRBJ2-7; cdr3_aa: CASSYSSGMGEQYF
cdr3_length: 12; v_call: TRBV10-3; j_call: TRBJ2-3; cdr3_aa: CAISPSTDTQYF
cdr3_length: 12; v_call: TRBV4-1; j_call: TRBJ2-1; cdr3_aa: CASSRDLGEQFF
cdr3_length: 17; v_call: TRBV5-1; j_call: TRBJ2-4; cdr3_aa: CASSLGRGSGGLDIQYF